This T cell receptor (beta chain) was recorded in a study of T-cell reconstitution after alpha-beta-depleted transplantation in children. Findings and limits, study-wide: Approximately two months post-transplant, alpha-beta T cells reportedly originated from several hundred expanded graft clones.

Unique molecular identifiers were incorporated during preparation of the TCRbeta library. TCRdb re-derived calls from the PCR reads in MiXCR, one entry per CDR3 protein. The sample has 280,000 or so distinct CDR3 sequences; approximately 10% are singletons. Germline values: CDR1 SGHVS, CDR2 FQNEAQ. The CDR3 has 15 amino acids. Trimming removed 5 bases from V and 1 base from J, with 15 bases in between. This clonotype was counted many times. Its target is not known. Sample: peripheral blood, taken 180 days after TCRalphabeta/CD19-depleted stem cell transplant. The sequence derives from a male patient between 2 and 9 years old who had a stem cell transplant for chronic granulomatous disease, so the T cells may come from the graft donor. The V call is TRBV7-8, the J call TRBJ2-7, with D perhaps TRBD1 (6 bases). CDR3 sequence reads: CASSRFQGPSYEQYF. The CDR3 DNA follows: TGTGCCAGCAGCCGATTCCAGGGGCCGTCCTACGAGCAGTACTTC.